Following are 26 T cell receptor beta chains from one sample sequenced in a study of T cell responses to AZD1222 COVID-19 vaccine. This table comes from immunoSEQ multiplex PCR, and its TCRdb copy is limited to in-frame clones, with some not included. The table lists approximately 110,000 clones, approximately 85% of them singletons. The sequences come from peripheral blood, collected 28 days after the second AZD1222 dose. Receptor source: an adult who received the AZD1222 COVID-19 vaccine.

The chain recombines TRBV7-2 with TRBJ1-6; D perhaps matches TRBD1 (6 bases). The CDR3 length is 16 residues. Germline V gives CDR1 SGHTA, CDR2 FQGNSA. Trimming took off 5 bases at V and 4 bases at J, with 15 bases between the two ends. CDR3 sequence reads: CASSLRTAGYNSPLHF. The DNA of the CDR3 is TGTGCCAGCAGCCTAAGGACAGCTGGTTATAATTCACCCCTCCACTTT.

V is TRBV10-2 and J is TRBJ2-1, with 11 bases aligning to TRBD2. The CDR3 is 14 residues long. The germline V gene encodes CDR1 WSHSY and CDR2 SAAADI. Germline trimming cut 4 bases from V and 9 bases from J; bases unmatched to any gene: 5. As DNA, the CDR3 is TGCGCCAGCAGTGTAGCGGGGGGGCCGGTTGAGCAGTTCTTC. It is translated as CASSVAGGPVEQFF.

This clone was seen a few times. This chain connects TRBV6-5 to TRBJ1-4; D ambiguous. The V end was cut by 0 bases, the J end by 7 bases, with 12 bases between. The germline V gene encodes CDR1 MNHEY and CDR2 SVGAGI. The CDR3 spans 15 residues. CDR3 protein: CASSYSNVGGEKLFF. As DNA, the CDR3 is TGTGCCAGCAGTTACTCCAACGTTGGTGGTGAAAAACTGTTTTTT.

This clone was detected only a few times. The chain uses TRBV10-3 and TRBJ2-2, with 8 bases lining up with TRBD2. The CDR3 runs to 15 residues. Germline CDR1 reads ENHRY; CDR2 reads SYGVKD. V shed 7 bases and J 1 base; nucleotides not matched to a gene: 5. The CDR3 DNA sequence: TGTGCCATCACCGGGGGGGCAGGGAACACCGGGGAGCTGTTTTTT. Amino acids: CAITGGAGNTGELFF.

This chain links TRBV5-1 with TRBJ2-2; 7 positions agree with TRBD2. Trimming removed 0 bases from V and 6 bases from J; junction bases left unmatched: 5. This CDR3 has 15 amino acids. Germline V gene sequence: CDR1 SGHRS, CDR2 YFSETQ. CDR3 sequence: CASSLAAGVAGELFF. CDR3 in DNA: TGCGCCAGCAGCTTGGCTGCGGGGGTGGCCGGGGAGCTGTTTTTT.

The chain joins TRBV19 to TRBJ2-7; a possible D gene is TRBD1 (7 bases). The CDR3 covers 15 residues. Trimming removed 10 bases from V and 4 bases from J, with 23 bases in between. The germline V gene encodes CDR1 LNHDA and CDR2 SQIVND (reference sequence). DNA for the CDR3: TGTGCCACGGCCCACCCAGGGGGGAATTTGTACGAGCAGTACTTC. It codes for CATAHPGGNLYEQYF.

This chain links TRBV10-3 with TRBJ1-2; D ambiguous. Trimming stripped 0 bases from V and 7 bases from J, with 12 bases between. Germline CDR1 is ENHRY and CDR2 is SYGVKD. This CDR3 is built from 14 residues. This chain's CDR3 is CAISESSADGGYTF. In DNA form, the CDR3 reads TGTGCCATCAGTGAGTCAAGTGCGGATGGTGGCTACACCTTC.

This clone was picked up one time. This chain joins TRBV3-1 (or the pseudogene TRBV3-2) and TRBJ1-4; tentatively, D is TRBD1 (5 bases). This CDR3 is 15 amino acids long. V lost 0 bases and J 5 bases, leaving 10 bases between the germline ends. The germline gives CDR1 LGHDT, CDR2 YNNKEL (reference sequence). CDR3 DNA: TGTGCCAGCAGCCAAGAGGGGCTCCCAAATGAAAAACTGTTTTTT. It specifies CASSQEGLPNEKLFF.

This clone was found once. V usage is TRBV7-2 and J usage is TRBJ1-6; no clear D gene. This CDR3 has 14 residues. V lost 1 base and J 7 bases, leaving 8 bases between the germline ends. Germline V gene data show CDR1 as SGHTA and CDR2 as FQGNSA. The CDR3 DNA is TGTGCCAGCAGCTTAGACTATAGGAATTCACCCCTCCACTTT. Protein sequence: CASSLDYRNSPLHF.

The gene calls are TRBV29-1 and TRBJ1-1, with 9 bases aligning to TRBD1. This CDR3 contains 14 residues. With V trimmed by 7 bases and J by 3 bases, 9 bases remained unmatched. Germline CDR1 SQVTM, CDR2 ANQGSEA. Here the CDR3 reads CSASGTGWDTEAFF. For the CDR3, the DNA is TGCAGCGCTTCAGGGACAGGGTGGGACACTGAAGCTTTCTTT.

This CDR3 reads CASSLSGLAPNYGYTF. The DNA of the CDR3 is TGTGCCAGCAGTTTATCGGGACTTGCCCCCAACTATGGCTACACCTTC. The V and J genes are TRBV27 and TRBJ1-2; weak D call: TRBD1 (5 bases). This CDR3 is built from 16 residues. Per the germline V gene, CDR1 is MNHEY and CDR2 is SMNVEV (reference sequence). The V end lost 0 bases, the J end lost 2 bases, and 13 bases lay between the germline ends.

This chain links TRBV3-1 (or the pseudogene TRBV3-2) with TRBJ1-1; no clear D gene. This CDR3 contains 12 residues. Germline loops: CDR1 LGHDT, CDR2 YNNKEL (reference sequence). V was cut by 3 bases and J by 4 bases, with 6 bases left in between. The CDR3 nucleotides are TGTGCCAGCAGCCAGGGGTTCACTGAAGCTTTCTTT. This translates into CASSQGFTEAFF.

The table lists this clone with a count of one. The V call is TRBV6-2 or TRBV6-3, the J call TRBJ2-1, with a tentative D call TRBD2 (6 bases). Trimming cost V 5 bases and J 9 bases, with 14 bases left between them. Germline values: CDR1 MNHEY, CDR2 SVGEGT. This CDR3 has 13 residues. The CDR3 region is CASSMAVGGEQFF. DNA for the CDR3: TGTGCCAGCAGTATGGCGGTGGGAGGTGAGCAGTTCTTC.

This sequence joins TRBV24-1 and TRBJ2-3; D remains ambiguous. V was cut by 5 bases and J by 5 bases, with 16 bases left in between. The CDR3 runs to 15 residues. Germline-derived CDR1 and CDR2 are KGHDR and SFDVKD. CDR3 DNA sequence: TGTGCCACCAGTGTTATCGGGCCTATCGGAGATACGCAGTATTTT. Translated, it gives CATSVIGPIGDTQYF.

This clone turned up a few times. The chain uses TRBV4-3 and TRBJ1-1; D gene uncertain. Germline-derived CDR1 and CDR2 are LGHNA and YSLEER. Deletions cut 0 bases from V and 11 bases from J, with 13 bases between. The CDR3 length is 13 residues. CDR3 sequence (DNA): TGCGCCAGCAGCCAAGATCGGGTTTCATGGGCTTTCTTT. Residues: CASSQDRVSWAFF.

This clone turned up a few times. The junction shows a germline mismatch at one end, possibly a read error. This chain joins TRBV27 and TRBJ2-7; D assignment may be TRBD1 or TRBD2 (7 bases each). This CDR3 region has 15 residues. Germline V gene lookup returns CDR1 MNHEY and CDR2 SMNVEV (reference sequence). CDR3 sequence (DNA): TGTGCCAGCAGGCGGGAGACAGGGTACTCCTCCGAGCAGTACTTC. This translates into CASRRETGYSSEQYF.

This rearrangement joins TRBV3-1 (or the pseudogene TRBV3-2) to TRBJ2-1; no clear D. Germline CDR1 reads LGHDT; CDR2 reads YNNKEL (reference sequence). This CDR3 is 12 amino acids long. Trimming left V 3 bases short and J 9 bases short, with 9 bases between. For the CDR3, the DNA is TGTGCCAGCAGCCATAAAGTAGGTGAGCAGTTCTTC. Translated: CASSHKVGEQFF.

The chain employs TRBV5-1 and TRBJ1-5; 8 bases align to TRBD1. Looked up from germline, CDR1 is SGHRS and CDR2 is YFSETQ. V was clipped by 4 bases and J by 7 bases; unmatched bases: 7. This CDR3 comprises 14 residues. CDR3 amino acids: CASSSGQGDQPQHF. CDR3 sequence (DNA): TGCGCCAGCAGCAGCGGACAGGGAGACCAGCCCCAGCATTTT.

This rearrangement joins TRBV2 to TRBJ1-4; TRBD1 is a possible D gene (5 bases). The CDR3 runs to 15 residues. Deletions cut 1 base from V and 12 bases from J, with 18 bases between. Germline loops: CDR1 SNHLY, CDR2 FYNNEI. The CDR3 nucleotides are TGTGCCAGCAGTGAAGGTTTGGCAGGGCTAGCAGAACTGTTTTTT. As protein: CASSEGLAGLAELFF.

The rearrangement joins TRBV28 to TRBJ2-7, with 8 bases aligning to TRBD1. The CDR3 totals 17 residues. The trim removed 6 bases at V and 0 bases at J, leaving 13 bases unmatched. The V gene's germline CDR1 is MDHEN and CDR2 SYDVKM. As DNA, the CDR3 is TGTGCCAGCAGCTCCCCGTACCGGGACAGGCCCTCCTACGAGCAGTACTTC. It is translated as CASSSPYRDRPSYEQYF.

The genes are TRBV3-1 (or the pseudogene TRBV3-2) and TRBJ1-1; D ambiguous. The germline V gene encodes CDR1 LGHDT and CDR2 YNNKEL (reference sequence). The CDR3 is 13 amino acids. The V end was cut by 2 bases, the J end by 5 bases, with 9 bases between. Here the CDR3 DNA reads TGTGCCAGCAGCCAACCGGAAATGACTGAAGCTTTCTTT. This sequence encodes CASSQPEMTEAFF.

V and J are TRBV7-3 and TRBJ1-3; D not certain. Deletions cut 5 bases from V and 4 bases from J, with 6 bases between. The germline gives CDR1 SGHTA, CDR2 FQGTGA. The CDR3 runs to 12 residues. The DNA for the CDR3 is TGTGCCAGCAGCCCCGTGGGAAACACCATATATTTT. Translated, it gives CASSPVGNTIYF.

This rearrangement joins TRBV5-1 to TRBJ1-2; TRBD1 is a possible D gene (6 bases). The CDR3 has 16 residues. The germline CDR1 and CDR2 sequences are SGHRS and YFSETQ. V was clipped by 0 bases and J by 4 bases, with 16 bases between them. The CDR3 spells CASSLAPSTGSYGYTF. DNA for the CDR3: TGCGCCAGCAGCTTGGCCCCCTCCACAGGGAGCTATGGCTACACCTTC.

V gene TRBV27 combines with J gene TRBJ1-6; unclear D gene. V dropped 1 base and J dropped 7 bases, with 2 bases sitting between them. The CDR3 extends over 12 amino acids. Germline values: CDR1 MNHEY, CDR2 SMNVEV (reference sequence). The CDR3 protein is CASSLFNSPLHF. CDR3 bases: TGTGCCAGCAGTTTATTCAATTCACCCCTCCACTTT.

J is TRBJ2-5 and V is TRBV28; the D is unclear. CDR3 length: 12 amino acids. The germline gives CDR1 MDHEN, CDR2 SYDVKM. Deletions cut 5 bases from V and 5 bases from J, with 9 bases between. Written as DNA, the CDR3 is TGTGCCAGCAGTCGGAATTACGAGACCCAGTACTTC. It is translated as CASSRNYETQYF.

In its sample, this clone was seen a few times. The CDR3 nucleotides read TGTGCCAGCAGCGACAAGAACAGGGGCTTCCAAGAGACCCAGTACTTC. The encoded protein is CASSDKNRGFQETQYF. The rearrangement joins TRBV11-1 to TRBJ2-5; 7 nucleotides agree with TRBD1. The CDR3 covers 16 residues. Germline V gene data show CDR1 as SGHAT and CDR2 as FQDESV (reference sequence). V shed 5 bases and J 1 base; nucleotides not matched to a gene: 10.